This T cell receptor beta chain stems from a study of regulatory T cells in long-lasting Graves disease. Noted time point: newly diagnosed GD, antithyroid drugs for less than 3 months. Extracted RNA from PBMCs served as the source of the TCR library. There are many counts of this clonotype. Arm-PCR of CDR3 regions with iRepertoire HTBI primers generated TCR beta libraries. TCRdb reanalysed the multiplex PCR reads using MiXCR and keeps one entry per CDR3 protein. This table has hundreds of thousands of distinct CDR3 sequences, 15% to 20% appearing once. The sample was also linked to a second study, of T cells in Graves' hyperthyroidism and ophthalmopathy. This second study notes: Carried out on the TCR CDR3, a first-round RT-PCR used the HTBI primer set. Blood held most thyroid clonotypes expanded above 0.001 frequency.

The sequencing used peripheral blood mononuclear cells (PBMCs), collected at new diagnosis, from a patient treated with antithyroid drugs. The receptor was derived from a young man with Graves disease.

CDR3 coding DNA: TGCAGCGCTTCGACAGGGCAGCAAGAGACCCAGTACTTC. Translated, it gives CSASTGQQETQYF. The chain carries TRBV29-1 and TRBJ2-5, with 7 positions matching TRBD1. There are 13 residues in the CDR3. The V gene end was trimmed by 7 bases and the J gene end by 2 bases; junction bases not matched to a gene: 7. From germline, CDR1 is SQVTM and CDR2 ANQGSEA.